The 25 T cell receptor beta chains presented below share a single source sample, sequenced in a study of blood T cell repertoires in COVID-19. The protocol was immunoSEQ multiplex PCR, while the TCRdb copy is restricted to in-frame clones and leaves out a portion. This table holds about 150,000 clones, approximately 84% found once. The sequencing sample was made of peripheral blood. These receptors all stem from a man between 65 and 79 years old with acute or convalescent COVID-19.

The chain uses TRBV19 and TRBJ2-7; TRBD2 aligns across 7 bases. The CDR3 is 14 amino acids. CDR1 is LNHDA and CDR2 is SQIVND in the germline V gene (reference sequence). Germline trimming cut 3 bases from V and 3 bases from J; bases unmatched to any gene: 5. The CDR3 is CASSIRGGNYEQYF. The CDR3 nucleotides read TGTGCCAGTAGTATTCGCGGGGGAAACTACGAGCAGTACTTC. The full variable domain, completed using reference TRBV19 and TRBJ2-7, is DGGITQSPKYLFRKEGQNVTLSCEQNLNHDAMYWYRQDPGQGLRLIYYSQIVNDFQKGDIAEGYSVSREKKESFPLTVTSAQKNPTAFYLCASSIRGGNYEQYFGPGTRLTVT.

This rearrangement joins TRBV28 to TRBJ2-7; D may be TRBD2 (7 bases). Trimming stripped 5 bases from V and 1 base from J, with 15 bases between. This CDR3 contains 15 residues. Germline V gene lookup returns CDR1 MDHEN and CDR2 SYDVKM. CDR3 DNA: TGTGCCAGCAGTGCCCACAGGGAGGGGTCCTACGAGCAGTACTTC. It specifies CASSAHREGSYEQYF.

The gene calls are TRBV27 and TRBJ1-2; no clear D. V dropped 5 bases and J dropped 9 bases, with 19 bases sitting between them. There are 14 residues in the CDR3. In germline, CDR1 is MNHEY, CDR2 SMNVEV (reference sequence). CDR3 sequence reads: CASSPNRELVSYTF. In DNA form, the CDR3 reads TGTGCCAGCAGTCCGAATCGGGAGCTCGTTAGCTACACCTTC.

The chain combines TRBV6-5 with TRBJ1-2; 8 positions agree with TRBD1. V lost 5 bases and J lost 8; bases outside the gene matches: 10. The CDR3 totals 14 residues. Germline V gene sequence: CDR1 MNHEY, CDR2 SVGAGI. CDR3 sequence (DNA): TGTGCCAGCAGTCCACCGGACAGGGCGGGGGGCTACACCTTC. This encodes CASSPPDRAGGYTF.

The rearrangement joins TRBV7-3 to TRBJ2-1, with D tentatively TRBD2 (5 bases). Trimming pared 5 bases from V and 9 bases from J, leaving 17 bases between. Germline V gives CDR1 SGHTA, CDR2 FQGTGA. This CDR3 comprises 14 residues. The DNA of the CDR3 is TGTGCCAGCAGCGCCCGATCAAGGGAGTCTGAGCAGTTCTTC. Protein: CASSARSRESEQFF.

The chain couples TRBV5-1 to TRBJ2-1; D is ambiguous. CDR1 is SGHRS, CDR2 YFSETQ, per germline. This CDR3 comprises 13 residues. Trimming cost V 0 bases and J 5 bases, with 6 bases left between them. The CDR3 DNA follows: TGCGCCAGCAGCTTGGGTTATAACAATGAGCAGTTCTTC. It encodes CASSLGYNNEQFF.

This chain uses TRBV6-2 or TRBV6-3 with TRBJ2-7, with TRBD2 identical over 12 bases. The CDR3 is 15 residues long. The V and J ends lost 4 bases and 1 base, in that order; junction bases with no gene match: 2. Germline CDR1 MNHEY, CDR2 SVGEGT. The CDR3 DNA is TGTGCCAGCAGTTCAGGACTAGCGGGGTCCTACGAGCAGTACTTC. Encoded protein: CASSSGLAGSYEQYF.

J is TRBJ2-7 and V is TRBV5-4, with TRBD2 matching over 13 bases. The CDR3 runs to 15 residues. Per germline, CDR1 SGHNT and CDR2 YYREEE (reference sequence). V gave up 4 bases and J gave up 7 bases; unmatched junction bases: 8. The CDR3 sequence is CASSEGLAGRREQYF. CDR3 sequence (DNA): TGTGCCAGCAGCGAGGGACTAGCGGGGAGAAGGGAGCAGTACTTC.

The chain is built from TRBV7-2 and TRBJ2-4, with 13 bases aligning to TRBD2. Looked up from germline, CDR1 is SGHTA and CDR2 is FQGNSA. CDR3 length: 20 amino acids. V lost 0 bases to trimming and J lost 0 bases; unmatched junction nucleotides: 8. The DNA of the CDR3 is TGTGCCAGCAGCTTAGCGCTCCGGACTAGCGGGGGACCAGCCAAAAACATTCAGTACTTC. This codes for CASSLALRTSGGPAKNIQYF.

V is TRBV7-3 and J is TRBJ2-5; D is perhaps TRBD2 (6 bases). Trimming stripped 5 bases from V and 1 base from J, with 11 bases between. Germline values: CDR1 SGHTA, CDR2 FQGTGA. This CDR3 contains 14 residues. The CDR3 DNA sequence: TGTGCCAGCAGCGGGGAGGATCTCCAAGAGACCCAGTACTTC. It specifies CASSGEDLQETQYF.

The chain's CDR3 is CASSHDRDSGNTIYF. CDR3 in DNA: TGTGCCAGCAGCCACGACAGGGACTCTGGAAACACCATATATTTT. The chain combines TRBV3-1 (or the pseudogene TRBV3-2) with TRBJ1-3; 7 bases line up with TRBD1. CDR3 size: 15 residues. The V and J ends lost 3 bases and 0 bases, in that order; junction bases with no gene match: 2. Germline-derived CDR1 and CDR2 are LGHDT and YNNKEL (reference sequence).

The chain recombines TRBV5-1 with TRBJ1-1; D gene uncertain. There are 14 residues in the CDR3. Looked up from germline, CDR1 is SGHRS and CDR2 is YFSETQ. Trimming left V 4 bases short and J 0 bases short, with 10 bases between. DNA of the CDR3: TGCGCCAGCAGCCCCGACGGGGTGAACACTGAAGCTTTCTTT. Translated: CASSPDGVNTEAFF.

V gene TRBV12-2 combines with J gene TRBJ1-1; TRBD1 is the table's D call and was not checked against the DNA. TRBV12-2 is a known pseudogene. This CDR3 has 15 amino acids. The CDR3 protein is CASRSDRGRNTEAFF. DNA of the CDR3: TGTGCAAGTCGCTCGGACAGGGGACGAAACACTGAAGCTTTCTTT.

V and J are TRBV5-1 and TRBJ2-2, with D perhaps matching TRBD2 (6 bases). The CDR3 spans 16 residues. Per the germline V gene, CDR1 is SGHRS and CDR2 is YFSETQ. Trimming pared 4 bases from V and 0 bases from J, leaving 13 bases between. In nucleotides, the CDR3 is TGCGCCAGCAGCAGCCGGACGGGGGCGAACACCGGGGAGCTGTTTTTT. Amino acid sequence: CASSSRTGANTGELFF.

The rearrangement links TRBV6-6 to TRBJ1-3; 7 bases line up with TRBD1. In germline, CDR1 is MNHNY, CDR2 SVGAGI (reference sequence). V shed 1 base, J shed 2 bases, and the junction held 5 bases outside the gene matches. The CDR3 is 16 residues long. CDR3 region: CASSYFTGTAGNTIYF. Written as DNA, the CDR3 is TGTGCCAGCAGTTACTTCACCGGGACAGCTGGAAACACCATATATTTT.

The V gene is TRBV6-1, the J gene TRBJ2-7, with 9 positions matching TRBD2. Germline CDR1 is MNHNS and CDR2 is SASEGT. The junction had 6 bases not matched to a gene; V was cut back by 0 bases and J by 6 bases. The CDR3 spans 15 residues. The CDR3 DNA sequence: TGTGCCAGCAGTGAAGCCGCGGCGGGAGGGGCCGAGCAGTACTTC. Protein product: CASSEAAAGGAEQYF.

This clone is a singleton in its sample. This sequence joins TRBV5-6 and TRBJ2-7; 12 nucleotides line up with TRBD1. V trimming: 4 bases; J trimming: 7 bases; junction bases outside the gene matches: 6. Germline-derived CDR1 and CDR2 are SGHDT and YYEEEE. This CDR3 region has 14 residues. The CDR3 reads CASSGDRGLREQYF. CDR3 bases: TGTGCCAGCAGCGGGGACAGGGGGCTACGGGAGCAGTACTTC.

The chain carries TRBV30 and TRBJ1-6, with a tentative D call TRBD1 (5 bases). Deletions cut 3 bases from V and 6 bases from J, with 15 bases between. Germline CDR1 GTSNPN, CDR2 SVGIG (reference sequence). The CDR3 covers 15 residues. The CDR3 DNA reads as TGTGCCTGGAGCCGCCCCGGGGGGGTTAATTCACCCCTCCACTTT. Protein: CAWSRPGGVNSPLHF.

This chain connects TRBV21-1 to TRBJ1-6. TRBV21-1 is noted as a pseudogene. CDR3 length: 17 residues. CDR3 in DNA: TGTGCCAGCAACTCCTGGGAGGGGACGGTTTATAATTCACCCCTCCACTTT. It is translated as CASNSWEGTVYNSPLHF.

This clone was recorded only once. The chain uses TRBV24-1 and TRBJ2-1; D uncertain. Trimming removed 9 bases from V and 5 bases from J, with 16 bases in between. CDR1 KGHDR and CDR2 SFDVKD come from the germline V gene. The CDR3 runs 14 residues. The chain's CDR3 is CATGSSQLNNEQFF. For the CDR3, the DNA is TGTGCCACCGGGTCCTCGCAACTAAACAATGAGCAGTTCTTC.

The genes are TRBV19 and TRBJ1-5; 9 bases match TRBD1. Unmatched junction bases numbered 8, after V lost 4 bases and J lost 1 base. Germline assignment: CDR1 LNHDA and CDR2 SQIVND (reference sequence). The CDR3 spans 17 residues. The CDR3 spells CASSTGQGIRSNQPQHF. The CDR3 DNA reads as TGTGCCAGTAGTACGGGACAGGGAATAAGAAGCAATCAGCCCCAGCATTTT.

This CDR3 reads CASSVGLAGNTDTQYF. In DNA form, the CDR3 reads TGCGCCAGCAGCGTAGGACTAGCGGGGAACACAGATACGCAGTATTTT. The rearrangement joins TRBV5-1 to TRBJ2-3, with 12 bases aligning to TRBD2. This CDR3 is 16 amino acids long. V lost 4 bases and J lost 2; bases outside the gene matches: 5. CDR1 is SGHRS, CDR2 YFSETQ, per germline.

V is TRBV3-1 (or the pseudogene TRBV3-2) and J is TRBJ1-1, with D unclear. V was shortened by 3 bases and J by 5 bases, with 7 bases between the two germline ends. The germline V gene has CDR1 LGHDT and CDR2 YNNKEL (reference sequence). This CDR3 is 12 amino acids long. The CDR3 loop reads CASSQRETEAFF. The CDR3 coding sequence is TGTGCCAGCAGCCAGAGGGAGACTGAAGCTTTCTTT.

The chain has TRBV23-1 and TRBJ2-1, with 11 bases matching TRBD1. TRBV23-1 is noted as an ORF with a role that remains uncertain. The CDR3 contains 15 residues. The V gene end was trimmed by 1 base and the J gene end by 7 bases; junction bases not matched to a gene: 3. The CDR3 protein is CASSQFRDRGNEQFF. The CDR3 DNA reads TGCGCCAGCAGTCAATTCCGGGACAGGGGGAATGAGCAGTTCTTC.

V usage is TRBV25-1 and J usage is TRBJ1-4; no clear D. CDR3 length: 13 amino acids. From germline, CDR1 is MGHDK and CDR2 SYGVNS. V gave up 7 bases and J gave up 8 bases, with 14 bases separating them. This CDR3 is CASTFQTGEKLFF. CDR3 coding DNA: TGTGCCAGCACTTTTCAGACGGGAGAAAAACTGTTTTTT.